The rows below give T cell receptor beta chains drawn from one sample of a study of blood T cell repertoires in COVID-19. Sequencing was performed with immunoSEQ multiplex PCR; in TCRdb, only in-frame clones are kept and a portion is missing. The repertoire holds some 210,000 clones, around 82% seen once, with 4.3% in the top ten. Sequencing was carried out using PBMCs or T cells enriched from blood (not recorded which). All receptors derive from a man aged 30 to 45 with acute COVID-19. The CDR3 runs from the conserved cysteine through the conserved F or W. Each record gives: V gene, J gene, clone size, D gene, CDR3 length, CDR3 protein, CDR3 DNA. A D gene is named only where the DNA matches it firmly. The listing skips clone size in some rows; elsewhere it reads once, few, many or a size class.

v_call: TRBV18; j_call: TRBJ1-1; clone_size: .; d_call: .; cdr3_length: 19; cdr3_aa: CASSPFTGSGGHFDTEAFF; cdr3_nt: TGTGCCAGCTCACCTTTTACTGGCTCAGGAGGCCATTTCGACACTGAAGCTTTCTTT
v_call: TRBV7-3; j_call: TRBJ1-1; clone_size: .; d_call: .; cdr3_length: 13; cdr3_aa: CASSQTPNTEAFF; cdr3_nt: TGTGCCAGCAGTCAGACACCGAACACTGAAGCTTTCTTT
v_call: TRBV3-1/TRBV3-2; j_call: TRBJ1-6; clone_size: many; d_call: .; cdr3_length: 16; cdr3_aa: CASSLSPGSSNSPLHF; cdr3_nt: TGTGCCAGCAGCCTTTCCCCGGGGTCTTCCAATTCACCCCTCCACTTT
v_call: TRBV19; j_call: TRBJ1-3; clone_size: .; d_call: .; cdr3_length: 13; cdr3_aa: CASSWQGGNTIYF; cdr3_nt: TGTGCCAGTAGTTGGCAGGGTGGAAACACCATATATTTT
v_call: TRBV2; j_call: TRBJ1-5; clone_size: .; d_call: .; cdr3_length: 16; cdr3_aa: CASSPVDRPSNQPQHF; cdr3_nt: TGTGCCAGCAGTCCCGTCGACAGACCGAGCAATCAGCCCCAGCATTTT
v_call: TRBV10-1; j_call: TRBJ2-3; clone_size: once; d_call: .; cdr3_length: 15; cdr3_aa: CASSEMGASTDTQYF; cdr3_nt: TGCGCCAGCAGTGAGATGGGGGCTAGCACAGATACGCAGTATTTT
v_call: TRBV3-1/TRBV3-2; j_call: TRBJ2-4; clone_size: .; d_call: TRBD1; cdr3_length: 16; cdr3_aa: CASSPRTGLAKNIQYF; cdr3_nt: TGTGCCAGCAGCCCTAGGACAGGCCTAGCCAAAAACATTCAGTACTTC
v_call: TRBV7-2; j_call: TRBJ2-7; clone_size: few; d_call: .; cdr3_length: 15; cdr3_aa: CASSSGGHKAYEQYF; cdr3_nt: TGTGCCAGCAGCTCCGGGGGGCATAAAGCCTACGAGCAGTACTTC
v_call: TRBV5-6; j_call: TRBJ2-5; clone_size: .; d_call: .; cdr3_length: 13; cdr3_aa: CASSLGAQETQYF; cdr3_nt: TGTGCCAGCAGCTTGGGCGCGCAAGAGACCCAGTACTTC
v_call: TRBV4-1; j_call: TRBJ2-1; clone_size: .; d_call: TRBD1; cdr3_length: 15; cdr3_aa: CASSPQQGAPDEQFF; cdr3_nt: TGCGCCAGCAGCCCACAACAGGGGGCGCCGGATGAGCAGTTCTTC
v_call: TRBV29-1; j_call: TRBJ2-5; clone_size: .; d_call: TRBD1; cdr3_length: 17; cdr3_aa: CSVEDQERPGGGETQYF; cdr3_nt: TGCAGCGTTGAAGATCAAGAAAGGCCAGGGGGCGGGGAGACCCAGTACTTC
v_call: TRBV11-2; j_call: TRBJ1-4; clone_size: .; d_call: TRBD1; cdr3_length: 15; cdr3_aa: CASSFDRGPNEKLFF; cdr3_nt: TGTGCCAGCAGCTTCGACAGGGGCCCTAATGAAAAACTGTTTTTT
v_call: TRBV9; j_call: TRBJ2-2; clone_size: .; d_call: .; cdr3_length: 13; cdr3_aa: CASSVAKLGELFF; cdr3_nt: TGTGCCAGCAGCGTAGCTAAATTGGGGGAGCTGTTTTTT
v_call: TRBV5-6; j_call: TRBJ1-2; clone_size: .; d_call: .; cdr3_length: 13; cdr3_aa: CASSFPADYGYTF; cdr3_nt: TGTGCCAGCAGCTTCCCAGCGGATTATGGCTACACCTTC
v_call: TRBV5-1; j_call: TRBJ1-2; clone_size: .; d_call: TRBD1; cdr3_length: 13; cdr3_aa: CASSLGQGDGYTF; cdr3_nt: TGCGCCAGCAGCTTGGGACAGGGGGATGGCTACACCTTC
v_call: TRBV5-4; j_call: TRBJ2-2; clone_size: .; d_call: .; cdr3_length: 15; cdr3_aa: CASSKGQGGTGELFF; cdr3_nt: TGTGCCAGCAGCAAAGGACAAGGTGGCACCGGGGAGCTGTTTTTT
v_call: TRBV3-1/TRBV3-2; j_call: TRBJ1-1; clone_size: .; d_call: .; cdr3_length: 14; cdr3_aa: CASSQGGPRGEAFF; cdr3_nt: TGTGCCAGCAGCCAAGGGGGGCCGCGTGGGGAAGCTTTCTTT
v_call: TRBV28; j_call: TRBJ1-5; clone_size: .; d_call: .; cdr3_length: 14; cdr3_aa: CASSSGYSNQPQHF; cdr3_nt: TGTGCCAGCAGTTCGGGATATAGCAATCAGCCCCAGCATTTT
v_call: TRBV18; j_call: TRBJ1-1; clone_size: .; d_call: .; cdr3_length: 14; cdr3_aa: CASSPPGVNTEAFF; cdr3_nt: TGTGCCAGCTCCCCCCCCGGGGTGAACACTGAAGCTTTCTTT
v_call: TRBV5-4; j_call: TRBJ2-3; clone_size: .; d_call: TRBD2; cdr3_length: 16; cdr3_aa: CASSLVGTSGGVAQYF; cdr3_nt: TGTGCCAGCAGCTTGGTCGGGACTAGCGGGGGAGTAGCGCAGTATTTT
v_call: TRBV2; j_call: TRBJ2-7; clone_size: .; d_call: TRBD1; cdr3_length: 12; cdr3_aa: CTRQGPSNEQYF; cdr3_nt: TGTACTAGACAGGGGCCCTCTAACGAGCAGTACTTC
v_call: TRBV5-6; j_call: TRBJ2-3; clone_size: .; d_call: .; cdr3_length: 14; cdr3_aa: CASSRGTGADTQYF; cdr3_nt: TGTGCCAGCAGCCGGGGTACGGGTGCAGATACGCAGTATTTT
v_call: TRBV29-1; j_call: TRBJ2-7; clone_size: .; d_call: TRBD2; cdr3_length: 12; cdr3_aa: CSVRGGPYEQYF; cdr3_nt: TGCAGCGTTCGGGGGGGACCCTACGAGCAGTACTTC
v_call: TRBV19; j_call: TRBJ1-3; clone_size: .; d_call: .; cdr3_length: 14; cdr3_aa: CASGTPGTGNTIYF; cdr3_nt: TGTGCCAGTGGAACCCCAGGGACTGGAAACACCATATATTTT
v_call: TRBV27; j_call: TRBJ1-2; clone_size: .; d_call: .; cdr3_length: 15; cdr3_aa: CASSARGDGTYGYTF; cdr3_nt: TGTGCCAGCAGTGCGAGAGGCGACGGTACCTATGGCTACACCTTC
v_call: TRBV19; j_call: TRBJ2-7; clone_size: .; d_call: .; cdr3_length: 14; cdr3_aa: CASSPLGRAYEQYF; cdr3_nt: TGTGCCAGTAGCCCACTGGGGCGTGCCTACGAGCAGTACTTC
v_call: TRBV10-3; j_call: TRBJ1-6; clone_size: .; d_call: TRBD1; cdr3_length: 15; cdr3_aa: CAISTFGTENSPLHF; cdr3_nt: TGTGCCATCAGCACCTTTGGGACAGAAAATTCACCCCTCCACTTT
v_call: TRBV29-1; j_call: TRBJ1-2; clone_size: .; d_call: TRBD1; cdr3_length: 11; cdr3_aa: CSVTRDRDYTF; cdr3_nt: TGCAGCGTTACCCGGGACAGGGACTACACCTTC
v_call: TRBV5-4; j_call: TRBJ1-3; clone_size: .; d_call: .; cdr3_length: 15; cdr3_aa: CASTPEPLTGNTIYF; cdr3_nt: TGTGCCAGCACGCCGGAGCCATTGACTGGAAACACCATATATTTT
v_call: TRBV4-2; j_call: TRBJ2-5; clone_size: .; d_call: TRBD1; cdr3_length: 14; cdr3_aa: CASSQVTGEETQYF; cdr3_nt: TGTGCCAGCAGCCAAGTAACAGGGGAAGAGACCCAGTACTTC
v_call: TRBV2; j_call: TRBJ1-2; clone_size: .; d_call: TRBD1; cdr3_length: 14; cdr3_aa: CASRETGGGYGYTF; cdr3_nt: TGTGCCAGCAGGGAGACAGGGGGCGGCTATGGCTACACCTTC
v_call: TRBV5-5; j_call: TRBJ1-6; clone_size: .; d_call: TRBD1; cdr3_length: 16; cdr3_aa: CASSSRQGMNNSPLHF; cdr3_nt: TGTGCCAGCAGTTCCCGACAGGGGATGAATAATTCACCCCTCCACTTT
v_call: TRBV12-1; j_call: TRBJ1-5; clone_size: .; d_call: .; cdr3_length: 15; cdr3_aa: CASCRASEGNQPQHF; cdr3_nt: TGTGCCAGCTGCCGGGCTTCGGAGGGCAATCAGCCCCAGCATTTT
v_call: TRBV9; j_call: TRBJ1-2; clone_size: .; d_call: .; cdr3_length: 15; cdr3_aa: CASSARQGKGYGYTF; cdr3_nt: TGTGCCAGCAGCGCCCGTCAGGGTAAAGGCTATGGCTACACCTTC
v_call: TRBV7-6; j_call: TRBJ1-1; clone_size: .; d_call: TRBD1; cdr3_length: 13; cdr3_aa: CASSLDRGAEAFF; cdr3_nt: TGTGCCAGCAGCTTAGACAGGGGAGCTGAAGCTTTCTTT
v_call: TRBV28; j_call: TRBJ1-3; clone_size: .; d_call: .; cdr3_length: 15; cdr3_aa: CASSVGGISGNTIYF; cdr3_nt: TGTGCCAGCAGTGTGGGGGGAATTTCTGGAAACACCATATATTTT
v_call: TRBV4-1; j_call: TRBJ2-3; clone_size: .; d_call: TRBD2; cdr3_length: 19; cdr3_aa: CASRKTPPGAGGPLDTQYF; cdr3_nt: TGCGCCAGCAGGAAGACCCCCCCAGGCGCGGGGGGGCCCTTAGATACGCAGTATTTT
v_call: TRBV28; j_call: TRBJ2-3; clone_size: .; d_call: TRBD1; cdr3_length: 13; cdr3_aa: CASRDRGTDTQYF; cdr3_nt: TGTGCCAGCAGGGACAGGGGCACAGATACGCAGTATTTT
v_call: TRBV28; j_call: TRBJ1-5; clone_size: .; d_call: TRBD1; cdr3_length: 19; cdr3_aa: CASINLVGQGAQRVQPQHF; cdr3_nt: TGTGCCAGCATTAACCTTGTGGGACAGGGGGCGCAGAGGGTTCAGCCCCAGCATTTT
v_call: TRBV7-3; j_call: TRBJ1-6; clone_size: .; d_call: .; cdr3_length: 14; cdr3_aa: CASSLGGFGSPLHF; cdr3_nt: TGTGCCAGCAGCTTAGGCGGATTTGGGTCACCCCTCCACTTT
v_call: TRBV11-2; j_call: TRBJ2-7; clone_size: few; d_call: .; cdr3_length: 12; cdr3_aa: CASSLIGDDPYF; cdr3_nt: TGTGCCAGCAGCTTAATTGGAGACGATCCGTACTTC
v_call: TRBV14; j_call: TRBJ1-1; clone_size: once; d_call: .; cdr3_length: 14; cdr3_aa: CASSLIPGSTEAFF; cdr3_nt: TGTGCCAGCAGCCTCATACCGGGGTCCACTGAAGCTTTCTTT
v_call: TRBV27; j_call: TRBJ2-5; clone_size: .; d_call: .; cdr3_length: 16; cdr3_aa: CASRRTAGATQETQYF; cdr3_nt: TGTGCCAGCAGACGTACCGCAGGGGCTACCCAAGAGACCCAGTACTTC
v_call: TRBV15; j_call: TRBJ2-5; clone_size: .; d_call: .; cdr3_length: 14; cdr3_aa: CATSSIGLQETQYF; cdr3_nt: TGTGCCACCAGCAGTATTGGGCTCCAAGAGACCCAGTACTTC
v_call: TRBV30; j_call: TRBJ2-3; clone_size: once; d_call: TRBD2; cdr3_length: 14; cdr3_aa: CAWGTSGGRDTQYF; cdr3_nt: TGTGCCTGGGGGACTAGCGGGGGACGAGATACGCAGTATTTT
v_call: TRBV29-1; j_call: TRBJ2-2; clone_size: .; d_call: TRBD1; cdr3_length: 13; cdr3_aa: CSVGQGLTGELFF; cdr3_nt: TGCAGCGTTGGACAGGGTTTAACCGGGGAGCTGTTTTTT
v_call: TRBV28; j_call: TRBJ1-2; clone_size: .; d_call: .; cdr3_length: 13; cdr3_aa: CASSLRPGYGYTF; cdr3_nt: TGTGCCAGCAGTTTAAGACCGGGCTATGGCTACACCTTC
v_call: TRBV2; j_call: TRBJ2-7; clone_size: .; d_call: .; cdr3_length: 12; cdr3_aa: CASKSGLHEQYF; cdr3_nt: TGTGCCAGCAAGTCAGGATTGCACGAGCAGTACTTC
v_call: TRBV4-2; j_call: TRBJ2-5; clone_size: .; d_call: TRBD1; cdr3_length: 18; cdr3_aa: CASSQDRLGQGNVETQYF; cdr3_nt: TGTGCCAGCAGCCAAGATCGGCTCGGACAGGGCAACGTTGAGACCCAGTACTTC
v_call: TRBV7-9; j_call: TRBJ2-1; clone_size: .; d_call: .; cdr3_length: 13; cdr3_aa: CASERTAYNEQFF; cdr3_nt: TGTGCCAGCGAAAGGACAGCGTACAATGAGCAGTTCTTC
v_call: TRBV24-1; j_call: TRBJ1-6; clone_size: once; d_call: .; cdr3_length: 14; cdr3_aa: CATSRTRGSSPLHF; cdr3_nt: TGTGCCACCAGCCGGACCCGGGGAAGTTCACCCCTCCACTTT
v_call: TRBV4-1; j_call: TRBJ1-4; clone_size: .; d_call: TRBD1; cdr3_length: 15; cdr3_aa: CASSQAGTGFEKLFF; cdr3_nt: TGCGCCAGCAGCCAGGCCGGGACAGGGTTCGAAAAACTGTTTTTT
v_call: TRBV20-1; j_call: TRBJ2-1; clone_size: .; d_call: .; cdr3_length: 11; cdr3_aa: CSATTSNEQFF; cdr3_nt: TGCAGTGCTACCACGAGCAATGAGCAGTTCTTC
v_call: TRBV27; j_call: TRBJ2-5; clone_size: .; d_call: TRBD1; cdr3_length: 14; cdr3_aa: CASGKQGLGETQYF; cdr3_nt: TGTGCCAGCGGCAAACAGGGGCTTGGTGAGACCCAGTACTTC
v_call: TRBV3-1/TRBV3-2; j_call: TRBJ1-5; clone_size: once; d_call: .; cdr3_length: 17; cdr3_aa: CASSQDGSGMGNQPQHF; cdr3_nt: TGTGCCAGCAGCCAAGATGGTTCAGGGATGGGCAATCAGCCCCAGCATTTT
v_call: TRBV19; j_call: TRBJ2-6; clone_size: .; d_call: .; cdr3_length: 15; cdr3_aa: CASNRGNPGANVLTF; cdr3_nt: TGTGCCAGTAATAGAGGGAACCCTGGGGCCAACGTCCTGACTTTC
v_call: TRBV5-1; j_call: TRBJ2-7; clone_size: .; d_call: .; cdr3_length: 20; cdr3_aa: CASSLGGLDRGSGGTYEQYF; cdr3_nt: TGCGCCAGCAGCTTGGGCGGTCTGGACAGGGGTAGCGGGGGAACCTACGAGCAGTACTTC
v_call: TRBV10-3; j_call: TRBJ2-5; clone_size: once; d_call: .; cdr3_length: 14; cdr3_aa: CAISSQDLQETQYF; cdr3_nt: TGTGCCATCAGTTCACAGGACCTCCAAGAGACCCAGTACTTC
v_call: TRBV1; j_call: TRBJ2-5; clone_size: .; d_call: .; cdr3_length: 16; cdr3_aa: CTSSHRLAGPRETQYF; cdr3_nt: TGCACCAGCAGCCATCGACTAGCGGGACCCCGGGAGACCCAGTACTTC